This T cell receptor (beta chain) was found in a study of cytomegalovirus exposure and HLA in healthy donors. Only in-frame clones appear in the TCRdb table, and some are missing; sequencing was by immunoSEQ multiplex PCR. The table has about 240,000 clones, around 86% seen once. Whole-study findings and limits: Cytomegalovirus-associated TCR beta chains were listed, numbering some 150. It was reported that the classifier diagnosed cytomegalovirus status with high specificity and sensitivity in both the original and validation cohorts. Most TCR sequences were uncommon, yet certain public TCRs appeared in many donors.

Germline V gene lookup returns CDR1 SNHLY and CDR2 FYNNEI. The junction had 13 bases not matched to a gene; V was cut back by 9 bases and J by 1 base. This CDR3 has 18 residues. Remarks on this clone: What it binds is not known.

The receptor's source is a woman aged 25-40 years in good health and CMV-seropositive. The sample consisted of PBMCs. The chain employs TRBV2 and TRBJ2-3; 13 nucleotides align to TRBD2. Here the CDR3 DNA reads TGTGCCAGGGGGACAGATGGGACTAGCGGGAAGGGCACAGATACGCAGTATTTT. Its translation is CARGTDGTSGKGTDTQYF.